This T cell receptor beta chain was profiled in a study of monozygotic twins with cystic fibrosis. Overall study context: Approximately 3 micrograms of fragmented DNA underwent about 14 PCR cycles for library preparation. Whole-study findings and limits: Low clonality (median around 0.0095) suggested a mostly naive repertoire.

The V gene's germline CDR1 is GTSNPN and CDR2 SVGIG (reference sequence). Trimming removed 3 bases from V and 0 bases from J, with 13 bases in between. There are 15 residues in the CDR3. Profiled with immunoSEQ multiplex PCR; TCRdb holds only in-frame clones, not every one. The sample lists approximately 33,000 clones, approximately 87% occurring once. Turning to this clone: Its specificity is not known.

The chain combines TRBV30 with TRBJ2-3, with a weak D call TRBD2 (5 bases). The clonotype comes from a girl aged 2-10 years with cystic fibrosis. Sequencing was carried out using blood. As DNA, the CDR3 is TGTGCCTGGAGCCACCGGGGTCGGAGCACAGATACGCAGTATTTT. It is translated as CAWSHRGRSTDTQYF. Filled out from reference TRBV30 and TRBJ2-3, the complete variable domain reads SQTIHQWPATLVQPVGSPLSLECTVEGTSNPNLYWYRQAAGRGLQLLFYSVGIGQISSEVPQNLSASRPQDRQFILSSKKLLLSDSGFYLCAWSHRGRSTDTQYFGPGTRLTVL.